A selection of T cell receptor beta chains follows, all from one sample in a study of blood T cell repertoires in COVID-19. Assay used: immunoSEQ multiplex PCR; TCRdb lists only in-frame clones, some missing. The sample lists 95,000 to 150,000 clones, 70% to 90% occurring once. Sequencing was performed on peripheral blood. These receptors originate from a man aged 40-55 years with acute or convalescent COVID-19. Each CDR3 is given with its conserved first and last residue. A D gene is named only where the DNA matches it firmly. Not every row has a clone size; where given, it reads once, few, many or a size class.

clone_size j_call d_call v_call cdr3_aa cdr3_nt
. TRBJ2-1 TRBD2 TRBV5-1 CASSLGPPPGTSGGNEQFF TGCGCCAGCAGCTTGGGGCCCCCTCCCGGGACTAGCGGGGGTAATGAGCAGTTCTTC
. TRBJ2-7 . TRBV3-1/TRBV3-2 CASSQGQGKGYEQYF TGTGCCAGCAGCCAAGGCCAGGGTAAGGGTTACGAGCAGTACTTC
. TRBJ2-3 TRBD2 TRBV5-1 CASSLLVGGAIQSTDTQYF TGCGCCAGCAGCTTGCTGGTCGGGGGGGCCATACAGAGCACAGATACGCAGTATTTT
. TRBJ2-3 . TRBV6-4 CASSDPPGGNTDTQYF TGTGCCAGCAGTGACCCTCCAGGCGGGAACACAGATACGCAGTATTTT
. TRBJ2-7 TRBD1 TRBV29-1 CSVGDSLSYEQYF TGCAGCGTTGGGGACAGTCTCTCCTACGAGCAGTACTTC
many TRBJ1-2 . TRBV30 CAWSVSQGLGYTF TGTGCCTGGAGTGTAAGTCAGGGGCTTGGCTACACCTTC
. TRBJ1-1 . TRBV5-1 CASSLAKGKTEAFF TGCGCCAGCAGCTTGGCCAAGGGGAAAACTGAAGCTTTCTTT
. TRBJ1-1 . TRBV3-1/TRBV3-2 CASSQDQGIVTEAFF TGTGCCAGCAGCCAAGATCAGGGGATAGTCACTGAAGCTTTCTTT
. TRBJ1-1 . TRBV5-1 CASSLVVGADTEAFF TGCGCCAGCAGCTTGGTAGTGGGGGCGGACACTGAAGCTTTCTTT
. TRBJ1-2 . TRBV27 CASSPRQNHYGYTF TGTGCCAGCAGTCCACGACAGAACCACTATGGCTACACCTTC
. TRBJ1-2 TRBD1 TRBV18 CASSYGQGIDGYTF TGTGCCAGCTCGTACGGACAGGGAATCGATGGCTACACCTTC
. TRBJ1-6 . TRBV2 CASKDSSYNSPLHF TGTGCCAGCAAGGACAGCTCCTATAATTCACCCCTCCACTTT
. TRBJ1-1 TRBD1 TRBV2 CASRDRGMNTEAFF TGTGCCAGCAGGGACAGGGGAATGAACACTGAAGCTTTCTTT
. TRBJ2-7 . TRBV3-1/TRBV3-2 CASSQERGAVYEQYF TGTGCCAGCAGCCAAGAACGGGGGGCAGTTTACGAGCAGTACTTC